The T cell receptor beta chain under discussion was sequenced for a study of T cells in Graves' hyperthyroidism and ophthalmopathy. Study-level results: Progression to ophthalmopathy was predicted a median of about 6.6 months early.

TCR beta CDR3 regions were amplified from RNA transcripts. TCR CDR3 regions were first amplified by RT-PCR with HTBI primers. TCRdb analysed the multiplex PCR reads with MiXCR anew, one entry per CDR3 protein. Of more than 300,000 distinct CDR3 sequences in the sample, approximately 17% were seen once. This clonotype showed up just a few times. Its specificity is not known. Uncontrolled infection, other autoimmune disease, pregnancy or lactation excluded patients. Initially, at the first diagnosis of hyperthyroidism and before any ophthalmopathy symptoms, blood was sampled. The authors took PBMCs from roughly 9.3 ml fresh peripheral blood. This CDR3 has 14 residues. V dropped 5 bases and J dropped 3; count of bases not matched to a gene: 8. Germline V CDR1 and CDR2: DFQATT, SNEGSKA (reference sequence).

Source material: blood. The clonotype was recovered from a woman in her 30s with Graves' hyperthyroidism that later progressed to Graves' ophthalmopathy. The chain is built from TRBV20-1 and TRBJ1-2, with TRBD1 matching over 8 bases. Here the CDR3 reads CSASRDRRHYGYTF. DNA for the CDR3: TGCAGTGCTTCCCGGGACAGGAGACACTATGGCTACACCTTC.